The rows below give T cell receptor beta chains drawn from one sample of a study of T cell responses to AZD1222 COVID-19 vaccine. Profiled with immunoSEQ multiplex PCR; TCRdb holds only in-frame clones, not every one. The sample has 150,000 to 170,000 clones, 90% seen once. The source was peripheral blood, collected on day 0 of AZD1222 vaccination. The receptors originated from an adult in good health. Both conserved end residues are part of each CDR3. The order of the fields is J gene, V gene, D gene, clone size, CDR3 protein, CDR3 DNA. D genes are given only for firm matches. A clone size is listed for some rows: how often the clone was seen (once, few, many), or a class if it is expanded.

TRBJ2-7 TRBV5-6 NA NA CASSQWGTYEQYF TGTGCCAGCAGCCAGTGGGGTACCTACGAGCAGTACTTC
TRBJ1-1 TRBV5-5 NA NA CASSLAVRGLNTEAFF TGTGCCAGCAGCTTGGCGGTCAGGGGCTTGAACACTGAAGCTTTCTTT
TRBJ1-1 TRBV29-1 NA NA CSVRVWGASNTEAFF TGCAGCGTTCGGGTTTGGGGGGCCTCAAACACTGAAGCTTTCTTT
TRBJ1-1 TRBV27 TRBD1 NA CASSLSWTGVLNAFF TGTGCCAGCAGTTTATCATGGACAGGGGTTCTGAATGCTTTCTTT
TRBJ1-6 TRBV27 NA NA CASSLWAGSVNSPLHF TGTGCCAGCAGTTTATGGGCAGGTAGTGTTAATTCACCCCTCCACTTT
TRBJ2-7 TRBV6-5 TRBD2 NA CASSYRRESYEQYF TGTGCCAGCAGTTACCGGCGGGAGTCCTACGAGCAGTACTTC
TRBJ2-3 TRBV4-1 NA NA CASSPRGGRQRVGTDTQYF TGCGCCAGCAGCCCCCGCGGAGGTCGTCAGCGTGTAGGCACAGATACGCAGTATTTT
TRBJ2-1 TRBV6-5 NA NA CASSSGRSYNEQFF TGTGCCAGCAGTTCTGGCCGATCCTACAATGAGCAGTTCTTC
TRBJ1-2 TRBV6-5 NA NA CASSPWGNYGYTF TGTGCCAGCAGTCCGTGGGGCAACTATGGCTACACCTTC
TRBJ2-7 TRBV5-1 NA NA CASSLIGADPYYEQYF TGCGCCAGCAGCTTAATTGGTGCGGACCCGTACTACGAGCAGTACTTC
TRBJ1-1 TRBV6-5 NA NA CASSSNLNTEAFF TGTGCCAGCAGTTCCAACCTTAACACTGAAGCTTTCTTT
TRBJ1-5 TRBV28 NA NA CATNSGTGSQPQHF TGTGCCACAAATTCAGGGACCGGCAGTCAGCCCCAGCATTTT
TRBJ1-6 TRBV19 NA NA CASSQGWNSPLHF TGTGCCAGTAGCCAGGGTTGGAATTCACCCCTCCACTTT
TRBJ1-2 TRBV6-6 NA NA CASSYSPGDGAYGYTF TGTGCCAGCAGTTATTCCCCAGGGGATGGGGCCTATGGCTACACCTTC
TRBJ1-1 TRBV3-1/TRBV3-2 NA NA CASSWGTEAFF TGTGCCAGCAGCTGGGGGACTGAAGCTTTCTTT
TRBJ2-3 TRBV30 TRBD2 NA CAWTPRELAGTDTQYF TGTGCCTGGACCCCTCGGGAACTAGCGGGCACAGATACGCAGTATTTT
TRBJ1-1 TRBV2 NA NA CASNLYEEESFF TGTGCCAGCAACCTTTACGAGGAGGAGTCTTTCTTT
TRBJ1-2 TRBV3-1/TRBV3-2 NA NA CASSQGSGVRSYTF TGTGCCAGCAGCCAAGGATCGGGGGTAAGGAGCTACACCTTC
TRBJ2-1 TRBV28 TRBD2 NA CASISALIPPRGGGLSYNEQFF TGTGCCAGCATTTCGGCCCTAATCCCCCCCCGGGGCGGGGGGCTATCCTACAATGAGCAGTTCTTC
TRBJ2-7 TRBV19 TRBD1 NA CASSHTGTAYEQYF TGTGCCAGTAGTCATACCGGGACAGCCTACGAGCAGTACTTC
TRBJ2-3 TRBV11-2 NA NA CASSLDLKGYSTDTQYF TGTGCCAGCAGCTTAGATCTAAAGGGCTATAGCACAGATACGCAGTATTTT
TRBJ1-5 TRBV4-2 NA NA CASSQEKGSGNQPQHF TGTGCCAGCAGCCAAGAGAAGGGGTCCGGGAATCAGCCCCAGCATTTT
TRBJ2-3 TRBV7-3 NA NA CASSPQGADTQYF TGTGCCAGCAGCCCACAGGGCGCAGATACGCAGTATTTT
TRBJ1-5 TRBV6-5 TRBD1 NA CASSSTGGYQPQHF TGTGCCAGCAGCTCCACAGGGGGATATCAGCCCCAGCATTTT
TRBJ2-1 TRBV5-1 NA NA CASSLAVTSNNEQFF TGCGCCAGCAGCTTAGCGGTTACGAGCAACAATGAGCAGTTCTTC
TRBJ2-1 TRBV28 NA NA CASRGGPGKYNEQFF TGTGCCAGCAGGGGAGGCCCCGGTAAATACAATGAGCAGTTCTTC
TRBJ1-1 TRBV6-5 TRBD1 NA CASSPPGDRAFF TGTGCCAGCAGCCCCCCGGGGGACAGGGCTTTCTTT
TRBJ2-5 TRBV18 TRBD2 NA CASSPKLAGVLGETQYF TGTGCCAGCTCACCTAAACTAGCGGGGGTCCTCGGGGAGACCCAGTACTTC
TRBJ1-2 TRBV4-1 NA NA CASSQGDNGNTF TGCGCCAGCAGCCAAGGGGACAACGGTAACACCTTC
TRBJ1-5 TRBV7-2 NA NA CASSLLQGPVGGNQPQHF TGTGCCAGCAGCTTATTGCAGGGGCCCGTCGGGGGCAATCAGCCCCAGCATTTT
TRBJ2-3 TRBV29-1 NA NA CSVVPDPLTDTQYF TGCAGCGTTGTGCCAGACCCTCTGACAGATACGCAGTATTTT
TRBJ2-7 TRBV5-5 NA NA CASYMGVEQYF TGTGCCAGCTATATGGGGGTCGAGCAGTACTTC
TRBJ2-3 TRBV5-1 NA NA CASSLGGTDTQYF TGCGCCAGCAGCTTGGGGGGCACAGATACGCAGTATTTT
TRBJ2-1 TRBV2 NA NA CASNPTRLSHPEQFF TGTGCCAGCAATCCGACCCGCCTATCACACCCTGAGCAGTTCTTC
TRBJ2-7 TRBV2 TRBD2 many CASSELAGYEQYF TGTGCCAGCAGTGAGCTAGCGGGATACGAGCAGTACTTC
TRBJ2-7 TRBV5-1 TRBD1 NA CASSLVAGGRGYEQYF TGCGCCAGCAGCTTGGTGGCAGGGGGCCGCGGCTACGAGCAGTACTTC
TRBJ1-5 TRBV28 TRBD1 NA CATTQGGGYSMKHF TGTGCCACCACCCAGGGGGGGGGATACAGCATGAAGCATTTT
TRBJ2-7 TRBV20-1 TRBD1 once CSASASGQGPYEQYF TGCAGTGCTAGTGCGTCTGGACAGGGGCCCTACGAGCAGTACTTC
TRBJ2-7 TRBV27 TRBD2 NA CASGLAGGYEQYF TGTGCCAGCGGGCTAGCGGGAGGCTACGAGCAGTACTTC
TRBJ1-2 TRBV3-1/TRBV3-2 TRBD1 NA CASSQDTFGTVDGYTF TGTGCCAGCAGCCAAGATACGTTCGGGACAGTCGATGGCTACACCTTC
TRBJ2-1 TRBV6-4 NA once CARPGGGYNEQFF TGTGCCAGACCCGGGGGAGGATACAATGAGCAGTTCTTC
TRBJ1-1 TRBV7-8 NA NA CASSLMVNTEAFF TGTGCCAGCAGCTTAATGGTGAACACTGAAGCTTTCTTT
TRBJ2-3 TRBV6-5 TRBD1 NA CASSLYRGTQYF TGTGCCAGCAGTTTATACAGGGGTACGCAGTATTTT
TRBJ1-1 TRBV27 TRBD1 once CASSFRTGREAFF TGTGCCAGCAGTTTCCGGACAGGTCGAGAAGCTTTCTTT